What follows describes a single T cell receptor beta chain. Here immunoSEQ multiplex PCR was the method, and the copy in TCRdb shows in-frame clones only, minus some. Here the sample spans 230,000 or so clones, approximately 82% being singletons. This entry is derived from a study of blood T cell repertoires in COVID-19. In germline, CDR1 is SGHRS, CDR2 YFSETQ. Trimming pared 6 bases from V and 5 bases from J, leaving 13 bases between. The CDR3 sequence is 13 residues long. What was sequenced was peripheral blood. The clonotype originates from a woman aged 40 to 55 who had recovered from COVID-19. This sequence joins TRBV5-1 and TRBJ2-3; D uncertain. The CDR3, as DNA: TGCGCCAGCAACAAACAGAACGGAGATACGCAGTATTTT. Its protein product is CASNKQNGDTQYF.